The following is a T cell receptor (beta chain) sequence with its context. Its target is not known. This CDR3 has 11 amino acids. In germline, CDR1 is MNHEY, CDR2 SVGAGI. This specimen comes from a study of monozygotic twins with inflammatory bowel disease. From whole blood, total RNA was isolated without any sorting of T cells. Study observations and caveats: Separate T cell subtypes could not be resolved from one another.

UMIs containing a 6-nucleotide sample barcode were added via template switching. TCRdb processed the 5' RACE reads again and assigns one entry to each CDR3 protein, with no DNA. Its table lists 200,000 to 250,000 distinct CDR3 sequences. Sequenced input: blood. This TCR was recovered from a human donor with ulcerative colitis or Crohn's disease, or a healthy co-twin of an affected twin (not recorded which). V is TRBV6-5 and J is TRBJ2-2. CDR3 sequence reads: CASSTGGELFF.